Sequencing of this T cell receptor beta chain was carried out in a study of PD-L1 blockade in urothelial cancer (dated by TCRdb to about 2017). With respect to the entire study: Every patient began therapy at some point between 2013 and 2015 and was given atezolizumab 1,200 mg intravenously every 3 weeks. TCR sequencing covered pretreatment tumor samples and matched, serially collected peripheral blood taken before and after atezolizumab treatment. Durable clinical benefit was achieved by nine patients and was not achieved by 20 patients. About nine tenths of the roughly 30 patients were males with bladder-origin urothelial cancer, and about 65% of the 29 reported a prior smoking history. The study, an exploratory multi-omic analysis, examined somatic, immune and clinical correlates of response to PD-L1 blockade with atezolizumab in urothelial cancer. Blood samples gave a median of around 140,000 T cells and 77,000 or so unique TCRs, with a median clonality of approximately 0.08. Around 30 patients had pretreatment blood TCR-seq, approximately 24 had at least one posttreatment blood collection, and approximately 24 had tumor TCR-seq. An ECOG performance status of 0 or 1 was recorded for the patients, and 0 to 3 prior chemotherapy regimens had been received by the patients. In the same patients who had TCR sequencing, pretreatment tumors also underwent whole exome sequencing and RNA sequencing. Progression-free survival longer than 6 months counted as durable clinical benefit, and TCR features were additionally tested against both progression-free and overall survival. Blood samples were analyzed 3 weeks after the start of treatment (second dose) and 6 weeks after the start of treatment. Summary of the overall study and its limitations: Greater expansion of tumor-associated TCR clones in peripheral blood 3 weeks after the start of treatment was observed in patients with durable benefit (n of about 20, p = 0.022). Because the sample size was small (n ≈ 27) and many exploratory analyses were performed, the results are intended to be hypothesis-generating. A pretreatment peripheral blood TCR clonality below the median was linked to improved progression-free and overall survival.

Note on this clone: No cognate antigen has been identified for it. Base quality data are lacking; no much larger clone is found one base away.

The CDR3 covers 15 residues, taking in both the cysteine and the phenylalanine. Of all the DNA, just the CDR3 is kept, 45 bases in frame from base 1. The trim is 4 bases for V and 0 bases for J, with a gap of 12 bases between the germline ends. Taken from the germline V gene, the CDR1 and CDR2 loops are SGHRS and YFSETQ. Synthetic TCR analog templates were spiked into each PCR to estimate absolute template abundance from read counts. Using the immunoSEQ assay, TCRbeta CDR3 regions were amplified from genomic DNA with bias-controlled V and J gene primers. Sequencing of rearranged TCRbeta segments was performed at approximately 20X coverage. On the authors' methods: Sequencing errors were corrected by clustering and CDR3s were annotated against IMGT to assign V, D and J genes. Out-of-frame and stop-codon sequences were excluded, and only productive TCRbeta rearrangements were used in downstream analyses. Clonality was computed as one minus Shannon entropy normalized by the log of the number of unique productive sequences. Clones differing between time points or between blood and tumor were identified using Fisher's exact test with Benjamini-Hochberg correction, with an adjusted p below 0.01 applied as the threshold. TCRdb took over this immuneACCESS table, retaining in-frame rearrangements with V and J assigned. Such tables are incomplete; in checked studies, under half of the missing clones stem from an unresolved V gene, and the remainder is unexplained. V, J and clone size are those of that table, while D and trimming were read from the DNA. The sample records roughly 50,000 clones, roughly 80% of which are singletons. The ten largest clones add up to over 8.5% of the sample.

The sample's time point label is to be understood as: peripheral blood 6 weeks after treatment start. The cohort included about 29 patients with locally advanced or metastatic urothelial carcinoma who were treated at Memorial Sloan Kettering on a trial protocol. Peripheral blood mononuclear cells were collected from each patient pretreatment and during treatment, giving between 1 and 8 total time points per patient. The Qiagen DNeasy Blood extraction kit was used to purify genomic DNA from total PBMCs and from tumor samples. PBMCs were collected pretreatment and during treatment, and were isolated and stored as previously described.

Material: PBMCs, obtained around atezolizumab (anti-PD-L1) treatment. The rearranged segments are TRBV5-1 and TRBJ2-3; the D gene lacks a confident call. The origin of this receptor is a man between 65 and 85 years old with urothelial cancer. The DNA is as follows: TGCGCCAGCAGCCCTGGGCCTGCTAGCACAGATACGCAGTATTTT. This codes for CASSPGPASTDTQYF.